The next 28 T cell receptor beta chains were all read from a single sample in a study of CD8 T cells in Susac syndrome. Random hexamers served to reverse transcribe about 0.45 to 1 ug RNA. TCRdb processed the immunoSEQ multiplex PCR reads anew with MiXCR; each CDR3 protein has one entry. The sample contains 170,000 or so distinct CDR3 sequences, roughly 92% of which appear only once. The sample consisted of CD4+ T cells from PBMCs. The receptors shown here come from a human donor with multiple sclerosis.

This clonotype was counted a single time. The chain joins TRBV28 to TRBJ2-5; possibly TRBD1 or TRBD2 for D (5 bases each). This CDR3 has 16 residues. V lost 4 bases and J lost 5, with 20 bases in between. Germline lookup yields CDR1 MDHEN and CDR2 SYDVKM. For the CDR3, the DNA is TGTGCCAGCAGTTCCGGGGCCGGATCGGGTCACGAGACCCAGTACTTC. This translates into CASSSGAGSGHETQYF.

The chain uses TRBV18 and TRBJ1-2; no firm D call. Trimming pared 3 bases from V and 2 bases from J, leaving 10 bases between. Germline loops: CDR1 KGHSH, CDR2 LQKENI. The CDR3 runs to 14 residues. The CDR3 bases are TGTGCCAGCTCACCGGAAAGTGGAAACTATGGCTACACCTTC. This gives the protein CASSPESGNYGYTF.

The chain uses TRBV20-1 and TRBJ1-1, with 9 positions matching TRBD1. This CDR3 is built from 14 residues. Trimming cost V 5 bases and J 4 bases; bases outside gene matches: 8. The germline CDR1 and CDR2 sequences are DFQATT and SNEGSKA (reference sequence). CDR3 sequence: CSAGEQGASTEAFF. CDR3 DNA: TGCAGTGCTGGGGAACAGGGGGCGAGCACTGAAGCTTTCTTT.

V usage is TRBV5-1 and J usage is TRBJ2-2; D possibly uses TRBD1 or TRBD2 (5 bases each). Trimming removed 6 bases from V and 0 bases from J, with 12 bases in between. This CDR3 is built from 15 residues. Germline CDR1 reads SGHRS; CDR2 reads YFSETQ. The CDR3 nucleotides read TGCGCCAGCAACGAGGGGAACTCGAACACCGGGGAGCTGTTTTTT. It translates to CASNEGNSNTGELFF.

This clonotype was seen just once. This rearrangement joins TRBV9 to TRBJ2-5; D possibly corresponds to TRBD2 (5 bases). CDR3 size: 15 residues. The germline gives CDR1 SGDLS, CDR2 YYNGEE. V gave up 0 bases and J gave up 5 bases, with 14 bases separating them. The CDR3 nucleotides read TGTGCCAGCAGCGTAGACGAGGGAGTCAGGGAGACCCAGTACTTC. Protein: CASSVDEGVRETQYF. The full variable domain, its missing parts supplied by reference TRBV9 and TRBJ2-5, is DSGVTQTPKHLITATGQRVTLRCSPRSGDLSVYWYQQSLDQGLQFLIQYYNGEERAKGNILERFSAQQFPDLHSELNLSSLELGDSALYFCASSVDEGVRETQYFGPGTRLLVL.

The rearrangement uses TRBV7-2 and TRBJ1-2; D may be TRBD1 (6 bases). V lost 5 bases to trimming and J lost 4 bases, with 11 bases between them. The CDR3 spans 13 residues. The germline CDR1 and CDR2 sequences are SGHTA and FQGNSA. CDR3 in amino acids: CASSRDISYGYTF. The CDR3 bases are TGTGCCAGCAGCCGGGACATATCCTATGGCTACACCTTC.

This rearrangement joins TRBV12-3 or TRBV12-4 to TRBJ2-7; 11 bases agree with TRBD2. V trimming: 5 bases; J trimming: 2 bases; junction bases outside the gene matches: 8. The length of the CDR3 is 16 residues. As DNA, the CDR3 is TGTGCCAGCAGTCCAATGACTAGCGGGATCCCCTACGAGCAGTACTTC. Encoded protein: CASSPMTSGIPYEQYF.

The chain employs TRBV2 and TRBJ2-2; a weak D match, TRBD1 (7 bases). Trimming stripped 10 bases from V and 5 bases from J, with 17 bases between. This CDR3 is 14 amino acids long. Germline CDR1 SNHLY, CDR2 FYNNEI. The CDR3 loop reads CATRDSGGTGELFF. The CDR3 DNA reads as TGTGCCACCCGGGACAGTGGAGGGACCGGGGAGCTGTTTTTT.

The chain carries TRBV11-2 and TRBJ2-7; the D gene is possibly TRBD2 (6 bases). Trimming pared 0 bases from V and 5 bases from J, leaving 17 bases between. The CDR3 has 16 amino acids. Germline lookup yields CDR1 SGHAT and CDR2 FQNNGV. The CDR3 here is CASSLDFPSDIHEQYF. DNA of the CDR3: TGTGCCAGCAGCTTAGACTTTCCTAGCGACATCCACGAGCAGTACTTC.

This rearrangement joins TRBV4-3 to TRBJ1-3; D unclear. With 6 bases removed from V and 2 bases from J, the gap between germline ends came to 11 bases. This CDR3 region has 14 residues. CDR1 is LGHNA, CDR2 YSLEER, per germline. CDR3 protein: CASSLYVPGNTIYF. DNA of the CDR3: TGCGCCAGCAGTCTTTATGTACCTGGAAACACCATATATTTT.

This clonotype showed up just a few times. The rearrangement links TRBV18 to TRBJ2-1; a possible D gene is TRBD2 (5 bases). The length of the CDR3 is 15 residues. Germline V CDR1 and CDR2: KGHSH, LQKENI. V was clipped by 0 bases and J by 0 bases, with 6 bases between them. CDR3 bases: TGTGCCAGCTCACCACCGGGGAGCTCCTACAATGAGCAGTTCTTC. Its translation is CASSPPGSSYNEQFF.

The V and J genes are TRBV3-1 and TRBJ2-1; TRBD1 agrees at 7 bases. Germline lookup yields CDR1 LGHDT and CDR2 YNNKEL (reference sequence). The CDR3 covers 13 residues. With V trimmed by 3 bases and J by 5 bases, 1 base remained unmatched. This chain's CDR3 is CASSHRGNNEQFF. In nucleotides, the CDR3 is TGTGCCAGCAGCCACAGGGGGAACAATGAGCAGTTCTTC.

The table lists this clonotype with a count of one. The rearrangement joins TRBV30 to TRBJ2-7; D not certain. From germline, CDR1 is GTSNPN and CDR2 SVGIG (reference sequence). The CDR3 is 13 residues long. The ends were cut back, 0 bases at V and 3 bases at J, with 9 bases in the middle. CDR3 region: CAWSVGSDYEQYF. The CDR3 DNA follows: TGTGCCTGGAGTGTTGGCAGCGACTACGAGCAGTACTTC.

This clonotype has only one observation. The rearrangement uses TRBV19 and TRBJ1-5, with unresolved D. Germline V gives CDR1 LNHDA, CDR2 SQIVND (reference sequence). V lost 9 bases and J 2 bases, leaving 14 bases between the germline ends. This CDR3 comprises 14 residues. CDR3 in amino acids: CARSGYYGNQPQHF. The CDR3, as DNA: TGTGCCAGGTCCGGGTATTATGGCAATCAGCCCCAGCATTTT.

CDR3 residues: CASSLATGWDTEAFF. Written as DNA, the CDR3 is TGTGCCAGCAGTTTAGCGACAGGGTGGGACACTGAAGCTTTCTTT. This rearrangement joins TRBV28 to TRBJ1-1, with TRBD1 matching 7 bases. J was trimmed by 3 bases and V by 2 bases; bases with no gene match: 6. CDR3 length: 15 amino acids. Germline CDR1 MDHEN, CDR2 SYDVKM.

The chain joins TRBV15 to TRBJ1-5, with D unresolved. The V end lost 3 bases, the J end lost 3 bases, and 12 bases lay between the germline ends. This CDR3 comprises 15 residues. CDR1 LNHNV and CDR2 YYDKDF come from the germline V gene (reference sequence). This CDR3 reads CATSRDVEYNQPQHF. The CDR3 nucleotides read TGTGCCACCAGCAGGGACGTTGAGTACAATCAGCCCCAGCATTTT. The full variable domain, its missing parts supplied by reference TRBV15 and TRBJ1-5, is DAMVIQNPRYQVTQFGKPVTLSCSQTLNHNVMYWYQQKSSQAPKLLFHYYDKDFNNEADTPDNFQSRRPNTSFCFLDIRSPGLGDTAMYLCATSRDVEYNQPQHFGDGTRLSIL.

V is TRBV7-2 and J is TRBJ2-5, with D possibly called TRBD1 or TRBD2 (6 bases each). This CDR3 region has 13 residues. V was pared by 6 bases and J by 5 bases, with 13 bases between. Germline V lookup: CDR1 SGHTA, CDR2 FQGNSA. DNA for the CDR3: TGTGCCAGCAGGAGAGGGGGAGGCGAGACCCAGTACTTC. Residues: CASRRGGGETQYF.

The table lists this clonotype with a count of one. The J gene is TRBJ1-1, the V gene TRBV18; D is undetermined. V was cut by 1 base and J by 5 bases, with 11 bases left in between. Germline CDR1 reads KGHSH; CDR2 reads LQKENI. The CDR3 has 14 amino acids. The CDR3 sequence: CASSPRWEGTEAFF. CDR3 sequence (DNA): TGTGCCAGCTCACCACGATGGGAGGGTACTGAAGCTTTCTTT.

The chain recombines TRBV29-1 with TRBJ1-2; TRBD1 matches at 10 bases. With 6 bases clipped from V and 8 bases from J, the junction kept 3 bases outside the gene matches. Germline CDR1 and CDR2: SQVTM and ANQGSEA. This CDR3 spans 11 amino acids. The CDR3 coding sequence is TGCAGCGTCGGGACAGGGGAGGGCTACACCTTC. It yields the protein CSVGTGEGYTF.

The chain combines TRBV7-9 with TRBJ1-6; maybe TRBD1 (6 bases). Per germline, CDR1 SEHNR and CDR2 FQNEAQ (reference sequence). V dropped 1 base and J dropped 5 bases, with 9 bases sitting between them. CDR3 size: 15 residues. For the CDR3, the DNA is TGTGCCAGCAGCTTAGGACAGGCTCATAATTCACCCCTCCACTTT. Its protein is CASSLGQAHNSPLHF.

The V and J genes are TRBV4-3 and TRBJ2-7; tentatively, D is TRBD1 (6 bases). The CDR3 has 15 amino acids. V lost 0 bases and J lost 0, with 9 bases in between. Germline CDR1 LGHNA, CDR2 YSLEER. The CDR3 coding sequence is TGCGCCAGCAGCCAAGAAACAGGGTACTCCTACGAGCAGTACTTC. It codes for CASSQETGYSYEQYF.

There are a few counts of this clonotype. V gene TRBV27 combines with J gene TRBJ2-7, with TRBD2 matching 7 bases. The CDR3 covers 14 residues. V was pared by 4 bases and J by 2 bases, with 5 bases of the junction left unmatched. Germline CDR1 is MNHEY and CDR2 is SMNVEV (reference sequence). The CDR3 sequence: CASSSTSLTYEQYF. The CDR3 DNA reads as TGTGCCAGCAGTTCGACTAGCCTCACCTACGAGCAGTACTTC.

The chain joins TRBV5-1 to TRBJ2-1; perhaps TRBD2 as D (6 bases). Trimming removed 2 bases at V and 7 bases at J, with 10 bases between. The CDR3 contains 13 residues. CDR1 is SGHRS, CDR2 YFSETQ, per germline. The CDR3 DNA reads as TGCGCCAGCAGCTTAACTAGCAATAATGAGCAGTTCTTC. Protein product: CASSLTSNNEQFF.

The chain couples TRBV7-8 to TRBJ2-3; tentatively, D is TRBD2 (6 bases). This CDR3 comprises 13 residues. Germline CDR1 reads SGHVS; CDR2 reads FQNEAQ. Trimming took off 5 bases at V and 4 bases at J, with 10 bases between the two ends. CDR3 sequence (DNA): TGTGCCAGCAGCCGGGGAGGTCCAGATACGCAGTATTTT. Encoded protein: CASSRGGPDTQYF.

The chain employs TRBV2 and TRBJ2-5; D not certain. Germline V gene data show CDR1 as SNHLY and CDR2 as FYNNEI. The CDR3 loop spans 13 amino acids. Deletions cut 6 bases from V and 9 bases from J, with 17 bases between. CDR3 in amino acids: CASRIGEEMAQYF. CDR3 bases: TGTGCCAGCAGAATTGGTGAAGAGATGGCCCAGTACTTC.

The chain links TRBV3-1 to TRBJ2-7, with 10 bases fitting TRBD1. Germline V gene sequence: CDR1 LGHDT, CDR2 YNNKEL (reference sequence). V shed 3 bases, J shed 5 bases, and the junction held 7 bases outside the gene matches. The CDR3 is 15 residues long. The CDR3 DNA follows: TGTGCCAGCAGCCAGACCGGGACAGGGGTAAACGAGCAGTACTTC. The encoded protein is CASSQTGTGVNEQYF.

This clonotype was observed once. The J gene is TRBJ2-2, the V gene TRBV9; D is unresolved. Trimming left V 7 bases short and J 1 base short, with 11 bases between. Germline V gives CDR1 SGDLS, CDR2 YYNGEE. The CDR3 covers 14 residues. The DNA for the CDR3 is TGTGCCAGCCTCGGCGCAGGGAACACCGGGGAGCTGTTTTTT. This translates into CASLGAGNTGELFF.

This chain links TRBV3-1 with TRBJ1-1; D is ambiguous. V shed 1 base and J shed 4 bases, with 13 bases lying between them. Germline V gene data show CDR1 as LGHDT and CDR2 as YNNKEL (reference sequence). This CDR3 comprises 15 residues. This chain's CDR3 is CASSQVQLPGTEAFF. CDR3 nucleotides: TGTGCCAGCAGCCAAGTACAGCTCCCGGGCACTGAAGCTTTCTTT.